Presented here are 7 T cell receptor beta chains from one specimen sequenced in a study of T cells in Graves' hyperthyroidism and ophthalmopathy. From RNA transcripts, TCR beta CDR3 regions were amplified. HTBI primers were the set used in a first-round RT-PCR of the TCR CDR3. TCRdb redid the calling of the multiplex PCR reads with MiXCR, one entry per CDR3 protein. The data show over 400,000 distinct CDR3 sequences, roughly 23% seen once. Sequenced material: blood. The receptor set was obtained from a woman between 65 and 79 years old with Graves' ophthalmopathy.

This clonotype was detected only a few times. V usage is TRBV6-1 and J usage is TRBJ1-5, with D uncertain. The ends were cut back, 4 bases at V and 4 bases at J, with 8 bases in the middle. Germline V gene sequence: CDR1 MNHNS, CDR2 SASEGT. This CDR3 contains 13 residues. CDR3 region: CASSAQRNQPQHF. The CDR3 coding sequence is TGTGCCAGCAGTGCGCAGAGAAATCAGCCCCAGCATTTT.

V gene TRBV28 combines with J gene TRBJ2-7, with D tentatively TRBD2 (6 bases). Germline-derived CDR1 and CDR2 are MDHEN and SYDVKM. The CDR3 consists of 15 residues. The V gene lost 3 bases and the J gene lost 7 bases, with 19 bases spanning the gap. DNA of the CDR3: TGTGCCAGCAGTTTGGCCCACCTGGGGGGAGAAGAGCAGTACTTC. Translation: CASSLAHLGGEEQYF. Together with reference TRBV28 and TRBJ2-7, the CDR3 gives the full variable domain: DVKVTQSSRYLVKRTGEKVFLECVQDMDHENMFWYRQDPGLGLRLIYFSYDVKMKEKGDIPEGYSVSREKKERFSLILESASTNQTSMYLCASSLAHLGGEEQYFGPGTRLTVT.

This rearrangement joins TRBV5-1 to TRBJ2-3; the match to TRBD2 covers 10 bases. Germline V lookup: CDR1 SGHRS, CDR2 YFSETQ. The trim removed 3 bases at V and 2 bases at J, leaving 15 bases unmatched. The CDR3 has 19 amino acids. The CDR3 nucleotides are TGCGCCAGCAGCTCACAGGGGATGGTAGCGGGAGGTTCCACAGATACGCAGTATTTT. Amino acid sequence: CASSSQGMVAGGSTDTQYF. The variable domain in full, completed from reference TRBV5-1 and TRBJ2-3, reads KAGVTQTPRYLIKTRGQQVTLSCSPISGHRSVSWYQQTPGQGLQFLFEYFSETQRNKGNFPGRFSGRQFSNSRSEMNVSTLELGDSALYLCASSSQGMVAGGSTDTQYFGPGTRLTVL.

The chain is built from TRBV19 and TRBJ2-7; TRBD2 is a possible D gene (6 bases). From germline, CDR1 is LNHDA and CDR2 SQIVND (reference sequence). Trimming cost V 9 bases and J 7 bases, with 16 bases left between them. This CDR3 comprises 12 residues. The CDR3 sequence is CASASLGREQYF. The CDR3 DNA follows: TGTGCCAGCGCCTCTTTGGGGAGGGAGCAGTACTTC.

This clonotype was observed a few times. The chain joins TRBV30 to TRBJ1-5; D remains ambiguous. Germline-derived CDR1 and CDR2 are GTSNPN and SVGIG (reference sequence). CDR3 length: 13 residues. The V gene lost 7 bases and the J gene lost 4 bases, with 14 bases spanning the gap. The CDR3 sequence is CASAGGGNQPQHF. The CDR3 DNA follows: TGTGCCTCGGCCGGAGGAGGGAATCAGCCCCAGCATTTT.

This chain joins TRBV5-6 and TRBJ2-7; 11 bases are a match to TRBD1. Unmatched junction bases numbered 2, after V lost 1 base and J lost 2 bases. The CDR3 spans 15 residues. Germline V CDR1 and CDR2: SGHDT, YYEEEE. The CDR3 coding sequence is TGTGCCAGCAGCTTGTGGACAGGGGGCGCCTACGAGCAGTACGTC. It yields the protein CASSLWTGGAYEQYV.

The genes are TRBV4-2 and TRBJ1-1, with D perhaps matching TRBD1 (5 bases). The germline CDR1 and CDR2 sequences are LGHNA and YNFKEQ. CDR3 length equals 13 residues. Trimming shortened V by 3 bases and J by 2 bases, and 7 bases separated the two germline ends. CDR3 coding DNA: TGTGCCAGCAGCCAGGACACTAACACTGAAGCTTTCTTT. The encoded protein is CASSQDTNTEAFF.